A selection of T cell receptor beta chains follows, all from one sample in a study of shared clonotypes between healthy human individuals. Some clones are missing from TCRdb's copy, which holds only in-frame ones; the method was immunoSEQ multiplex PCR. Counted here are some 2,100,000 clones, around 95% occurring once; the ten biggest clones make up roughly 0.13%. Sequenced: naive CD4+ T cells sorted from blood. The source is a man younger than 30 in good health. Each CDR3 is given with its conserved first and last residue. A D gene is named only where the DNA matches it firmly. The size of a clone is reported for some rows only, either as once, few or many, or as a class for expanded clones.

clone size: -; D gene: TRBD1; V gene: TRBV27; J gene: TRBJ2-7; CDR3 DNA: TGTGCCAGCAGTTCCCTTCGGGGGACAGGGGGCGAGCAGTACTTC; CDR3 protein: CASSSLRGTGGEQYF
clone size: -; D gene: -; V gene: TRBV5-4; J gene: TRBJ2-6; CDR3 DNA: TGTGCCAGCAGCTTGTACGGGGGTCGACGCTCTGGGGCCAACGTCCTGACTTTC; CDR3 protein: CASSLYGGRRSGANVLTF
clone size: -; D gene: TRBD1; V gene: TRBV6-5; J gene: TRBJ2-7; CDR3 DNA: TGTGCCAGCAGCCGGACAGGGACGGACGAGCAGTACTTC; CDR3 protein: CASSRTGTDEQYF
clone size: -; D gene: -; V gene: TRBV28; J gene: TRBJ1-4; CDR3 DNA: TGTGCCAGCAGGGCAGGCGGGAATGAAAAACTGTTTTTT; CDR3 protein: CASRAGGNEKLFF
clone size: once; D gene: TRBD2; V gene: TRBV18; J gene: TRBJ2-7; CDR3 DNA: TGTGCCAGCTCACCAACGGGAGGGTCCCACGAGCAGTACTTC; CDR3 protein: CASSPTGGSHEQYF
clone size: -; D gene: TRBD1; V gene: TRBV9; J gene: TRBJ2-2; CDR3 DNA: TGTGCCAGCAGCTTGGGACAGACGAACACCGGGGAGCTGTTTTTT; CDR3 protein: CASSLGQTNTGELFF
clone size: -; D gene: -; V gene: TRBV15; J gene: TRBJ2-5; CDR3 DNA: TGTGCCACCAGCAGCAGGGTTTATGAGACCCAGTACTTC; CDR3 protein: CATSSRVYETQYF
clone size: -; D gene: TRBD1; V gene: TRBV15; J gene: TRBJ1-2; CDR3 DNA: TGTGCCACCAGCAGAGGGGGGACAGACTATGGCTACACCTTC; CDR3 protein: CATSRGGTDYGYTF
clone size: -; D gene: -; V gene: TRBV6-5; J gene: TRBJ2-6; CDR3 DNA: TGTGCCAGCAGTCAGAGCTCTGGGGCCAACGTCCTGACTTTC; CDR3 protein: CASSQSSGANVLTF
clone size: -; D gene: TRBD1; V gene: TRBV7-8; J gene: TRBJ2-7; CDR3 DNA: TGTGCCAGCAGCCGGTCACCGGGACAGGGGTACTACGAGCAGTACTTC; CDR3 protein: CASSRSPGQGYYEQYF
clone size: -; D gene: TRBD1; V gene: TRBV25-1; J gene: TRBJ1-2; CDR3 DNA: TGTGCCAGCAGTGAATGGGGGACAGGCCCCTATGGCTACACCTTC; CDR3 protein: CASSEWGTGPYGYTF
clone size: -; D gene: -; V gene: TRBV11-1; J gene: TRBJ2-5; CDR3 DNA: TGTGCCAGCAGCCAGACAGGCCTCCAAGAGACCCAGTACTTC; CDR3 protein: CASSQTGLQETQYF
clone size: -; D gene: -; V gene: TRBV5-4; J gene: TRBJ2-4; CDR3 DNA: TGTGCCAGCAGCTTGGAATCGCAGGGGGGAAACATTCAGTACTTC; CDR3 protein: CASSLESQGGNIQYF
clone size: once; D gene: TRBD1; V gene: TRBV18; J gene: TRBJ1-5; CDR3 DNA: TGTGCCGGCTCAACCGGGACAGGGGATAGGCCCCAGCATTTT; CDR3 protein: CAGSTGTGDRPQHF
clone size: -; D gene: TRBD2; V gene: TRBV10-2; J gene: TRBJ2-1; CDR3 DNA: TGCGCCAGCAGCAAAGGACTAGCGCACGAATTTACCTACAATGAGCAGTTCTTC; CDR3 protein: CASSKGLAHEFTYNEQFF
clone size: -; D gene: -; V gene: TRBV7-2; J gene: TRBJ2-3; CDR3 DNA: TGTGCCAGCAGGGACCCCGGTAGCACAGATACGCAGTATTTT; CDR3 protein: CASRDPGSTDTQYF
clone size: -; D gene: -; V gene: TRBV7-9; J gene: TRBJ1-1; CDR3 DNA: TGTGCCAGCAGCTTCGGGACGAACACTGAAGCTTTCTTT; CDR3 protein: CASSFGTNTEAFF
clone size: -; D gene: -; V gene: TRBV5-4; J gene: TRBJ1-1; CDR3 DNA: TGTGCCAGCAGCCCACCCTCAGGTAGGCAGGCTGAAGCTTTCTTT; CDR3 protein: CASSPPSGRQAEAFF
clone size: -; D gene: -; V gene: TRBV2; J gene: TRBJ1-1; CDR3 DNA: TGTGCCACCCGACAGGCCACTGAAGCTTTCTTT; CDR3 protein: CATRQATEAFF
clone size: once; D gene: -; V gene: TRBV30; J gene: TRBJ1-4; CDR3 DNA: TGTGCCTGGAGGAACCCAACATGGGAAAAACTGTTTTTT; CDR3 protein: CAWRNPTWEKLFF
clone size: -; D gene: TRBD2; V gene: TRBV6-6; J gene: TRBJ2-7; CDR3 DNA: TGTGCCAGCAGTTACTCCGGGACTAGCGGCTACGAGCAGTACTTC; CDR3 protein: CASSYSGTSGYEQYF
clone size: -; D gene: -; V gene: TRBV6-6; J gene: TRBJ1-2; CDR3 DNA: TGTGCCAGCAAGATGGATACTAATGGCTACACCTTC; CDR3 protein: CASKMDTNGYTF
clone size: -; D gene: -; V gene: TRBV28; J gene: TRBJ2-5; CDR3 DNA: TGTGCCAGCAGACCAACAGGGGACTCCTACCAAGAGACCCAGTACTTC; CDR3 protein: CASRPTGDSYQETQYF
clone size: -; D gene: -; V gene: TRBV5-4; J gene: TRBJ2-3; CDR3 DNA: TGTGCCAGCAGCTTGTTGGAAGTCACCCAAACTAGCACAGATACGCAGTATTTT; CDR3 protein: CASSLLEVTQTSTDTQYF
clone size: once; D gene: -; V gene: TRBV9; J gene: TRBJ2-1; CDR3 DNA: TGTGCCAGCAGCCTCGCGCACGGGACTTTCAATGAGCAGTTCTTC; CDR3 protein: CASSLAHGTFNEQFF
clone size: -; D gene: TRBD1; V gene: TRBV27; J gene: TRBJ2-1; CDR3 DNA: TGTGCCAGCAGTCGACAGGGGGTTCAGTACGATGAGCAGTTCTTC; CDR3 protein: CASSRQGVQYDEQFF
clone size: -; D gene: -; V gene: TRBV5-1; J gene: TRBJ1-1; CDR3 DNA: TGCGCCAGCAGCTTGGCGCAGGGCGGGGGCACTGAAGCTTTCTTT; CDR3 protein: CASSLAQGGGTEAFF
clone size: -; D gene: -; V gene: TRBV6-5; J gene: TRBJ2-7; CDR3 DNA: TGTGCCAGCAAAGGGCAAAGCTACGAGCAGTACTTC; CDR3 protein: CASKGQSYEQYF
clone size: -; D gene: -; V gene: TRBV5-1; J gene: TRBJ2-3; CDR3 DNA: TGCGCCAGCAGCTTACCTGACGGGGCAGATACGCAGTATTTT; CDR3 protein: CASSLPDGADTQYF
clone size: -; D gene: -; V gene: TRBV19; J gene: TRBJ1-4; CDR3 DNA: TGTGCCAGTAGTATAGAATCCGGGGGCAGGGTTGGTGAAAAACTGTTTTTT; CDR3 protein: CASSIESGGRVGEKLFF
clone size: once; D gene: -; V gene: TRBV19; J gene: TRBJ2-4; CDR3 DNA: TGTGCCAGTAGGCCCTCGACCATAGCCAAAAACATTCAGTACTTC; CDR3 protein: CASRPSTIAKNIQYF
clone size: once; D gene: -; V gene: TRBV30; J gene: TRBJ1-4; CDR3 DNA: TGTGCCTGGAGTGTTCAGGGACGTGAAAAACTGTTTTTT; CDR3 protein: CAWSVQGREKLFF
clone size: -; D gene: TRBD2; V gene: TRBV4-1; J gene: TRBJ2-1; CDR3 DNA: TGCGCCAGCAGCCAAGTAGAGGGAGGGCCGGTTAATGAGCAGTTCTTC; CDR3 protein: CASSQVEGGPVNEQFF
clone size: once; D gene: TRBD2; V gene: TRBV29-1; J gene: TRBJ2-1; CDR3 DNA: TGCAGCGTTCTACTAGCGGGAGACAATGAGCAGTTCTTC; CDR3 protein: CSVLLAGDNEQFF
clone size: -; D gene: TRBD2; V gene: TRBV10-3; J gene: TRBJ2-3; CDR3 DNA: TGTGCCATCAGTGAGTCCCCGGGACTACGGATAGATACGCAGTATTTT; CDR3 protein: CAISESPGLRIDTQYF
clone size: -; D gene: -; V gene: TRBV7-6; J gene: TRBJ1-1; CDR3 DNA: TGTGCCAGCAGCTTGGACATATACTCCCGAGCTTTCTTT; CDR3 protein: CASSLDIYSRAFF
clone size: -; D gene: TRBD1; V gene: TRBV18; J gene: TRBJ1-6; CDR3 DNA: TGTGCCAGCTCTCTCGGGACAGAGAATTCACCCCTCCACTTT; CDR3 protein: CASSLGTENSPLHF
clone size: -; D gene: -; V gene: TRBV19; J gene: TRBJ2-3; CDR3 DNA: TGTGCCAGTAGTATCCTCGGTAGCACAGATACGCAGTATTTT; CDR3 protein: CASSILGSTDTQYF
clone size: -; D gene: TRBD2; V gene: TRBV6-6; J gene: TRBJ2-1; CDR3 DNA: TGTGCCAGCAGTTACGGGACTAGCGGTAGCCCAGGGCAGTTCTTC; CDR3 protein: CASSYGTSGSPGQFF
clone size: once; D gene: TRBD1; V gene: TRBV25-1; J gene: TRBJ2-1; CDR3 DNA: TGTGCCAGCAGTAACACCGGGACAGGGTCTAGTGAGCAGTTCTTC; CDR3 protein: CASSNTGTGSSEQFF
clone size: -; D gene: TRBD2; V gene: TRBV15; J gene: TRBJ2-1; CDR3 DNA: TGTGCCACCAGCCCCGTCCCAGGCGGGGGAGGTAATGAGCAGTTCTTC; CDR3 protein: CATSPVPGGGGNEQFF
clone size: -; D gene: -; V gene: TRBV28; J gene: TRBJ1-2; CDR3 DNA: TGTGCCAGCAGTTTGCGTTCCTATGGCTACACCTTC; CDR3 protein: CASSLRSYGYTF
clone size: -; D gene: TRBD1; V gene: TRBV5-4; J gene: TRBJ2-5; CDR3 DNA: TGTGCCAGCAGCTTACCGGGACAGGGGGTACAAGAGACCCAGTACTTC; CDR3 protein: CASSLPGQGVQETQYF
clone size: -; D gene: -; V gene: TRBV21-1; J gene: TRBJ2-2; CDR3 DNA: TGTGCCAGCAGCGGAGGAACCGGGGAGCTGTTTTTT; CDR3 protein: CASSGGTGELFF
clone size: -; D gene: -; V gene: TRBV7-2; J gene: TRBJ1-2; CDR3 DNA: TGTGCCAGCAGCTCCTACCAGGGCCTTAACTATGGCTACACCTTC; CDR3 protein: CASSSYQGLNYGYTF
clone size: once; D gene: -; V gene: TRBV7-9; J gene: TRBJ2-4; CDR3 DNA: TGTGCCAGCAGCTTAGCCCCCTTTCTGGAGGGGAAAGCCAAAAACATTCAGTACTTC; CDR3 protein: CASSLAPFLEGKAKNIQYF
clone size: once; D gene: -; V gene: TRBV11-2; J gene: TRBJ2-3; CDR3 DNA: TGTGCCAGCAGTCTAACTCAACTAAGCACAGATACGCAGTATTTT; CDR3 protein: CASSLTQLSTDTQYF
clone size: -; D gene: -; V gene: TRBV19; J gene: TRBJ1-2; CDR3 DNA: TGTGCCAGTACCATCTCTTATGGCTACACCTTC; CDR3 protein: CASTISYGYTF
clone size: -; D gene: -; V gene: TRBV6-5; J gene: TRBJ1-2; CDR3 DNA: TGTGCCACCCAGCGGGGTAGCCATGGCTACACCTTC; CDR3 protein: CATQRGSHGYTF
clone size: -; D gene: -; V gene: TRBV9; J gene: TRBJ1-1; CDR3 DNA: TGTGCCAGCAGCGTAGCTTTGGGGTACACTGAAGCTTTCTTT; CDR3 protein: CASSVALGYTEAFF
clone size: -; D gene: TRBD2; V gene: TRBV5-1; J gene: TRBJ2-7; CDR3 DNA: TGCGCCAGCAGCGTTGGCGGGAGTAGATACGAGCAGTACTTC; CDR3 protein: CASSVGGSRYEQYF
clone size: -; D gene: -; V gene: TRBV2; J gene: TRBJ2-5; CDR3 DNA: TGTGCCAGCAGAGACAACCAAGAGACCCAGTACTTC; CDR3 protein: CASRDNQETQYF
clone size: -; D gene: -; V gene: TRBV4-3; J gene: TRBJ2-1; CDR3 DNA: TGCGCCATGCTTAGGGATGAGCAGTTCTTC; CDR3 protein: CAMLRDEQFF